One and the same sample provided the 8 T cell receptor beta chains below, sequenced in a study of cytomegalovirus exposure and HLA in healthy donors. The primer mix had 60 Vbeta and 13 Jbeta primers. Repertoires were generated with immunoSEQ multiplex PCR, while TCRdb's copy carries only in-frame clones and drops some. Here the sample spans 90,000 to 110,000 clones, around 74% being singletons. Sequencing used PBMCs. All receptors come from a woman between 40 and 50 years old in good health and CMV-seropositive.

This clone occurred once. CDR3 residues: CASSHKLVFSDTQYF. The CDR3 DNA follows: TGTGCCAGCAGCCATAAGCTAGTTTTCTCAGATACGCAGTATTTT. The rearrangement links TRBV14 to TRBJ2-3; no firm D call. The CDR3 covers 15 residues. The germline V gene has CDR1 SGHDN and CDR2 FVKESK. Trimming cost V 3 bases and J 4 bases, with 14 bases left between them.

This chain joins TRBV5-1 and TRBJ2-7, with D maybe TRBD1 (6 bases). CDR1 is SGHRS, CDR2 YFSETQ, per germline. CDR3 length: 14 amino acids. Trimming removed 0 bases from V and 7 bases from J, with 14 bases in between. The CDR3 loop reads CASSLETGTLEQYF. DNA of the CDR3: TGCGCCAGCAGCTTGGAGACAGGAACTTTGGAGCAGTACTTC.

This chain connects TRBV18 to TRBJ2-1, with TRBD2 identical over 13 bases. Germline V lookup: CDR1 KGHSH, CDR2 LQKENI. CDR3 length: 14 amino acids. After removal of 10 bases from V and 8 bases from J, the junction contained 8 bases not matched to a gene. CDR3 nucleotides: TGTGCCAACGCCATGGGACTAGCGGGGTATGAGCAGTTCTTC. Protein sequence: CANAMGLAGYEQFF.

The DNA for the CDR3 is TGTGCCAGCAGTGAAGCGCTACAGCTCTTCAATTCACCCCTCCACTTT. Its protein product is CASSEALQLFNSPLHF. J is TRBJ1-6 and V is TRBV6-1; D is undetermined. CDR1 and CDR2 from the germline V gene are MNHNS and SASEGT. This CDR3 spans 16 amino acids. Trimming took off 0 bases at V and 7 bases at J, with 13 bases between the two ends.

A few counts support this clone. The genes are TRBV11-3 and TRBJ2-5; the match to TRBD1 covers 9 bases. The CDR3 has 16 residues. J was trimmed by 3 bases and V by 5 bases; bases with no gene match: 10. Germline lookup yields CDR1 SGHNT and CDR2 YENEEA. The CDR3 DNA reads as TGTGCCAGCAGCCACCGAGCCGGGGACAGGGAAGAGACCCAGTACTTC. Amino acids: CASSHRAGDREETQYF.

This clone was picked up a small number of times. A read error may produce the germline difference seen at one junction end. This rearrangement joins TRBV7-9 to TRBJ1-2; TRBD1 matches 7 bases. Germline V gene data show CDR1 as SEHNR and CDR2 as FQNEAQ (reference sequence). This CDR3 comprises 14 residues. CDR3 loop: CSSSLLGQNYGYTF. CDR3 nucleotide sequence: TGTTCCAGCAGCTTATTGGGACAGAACTATGGCTACACCTTC.

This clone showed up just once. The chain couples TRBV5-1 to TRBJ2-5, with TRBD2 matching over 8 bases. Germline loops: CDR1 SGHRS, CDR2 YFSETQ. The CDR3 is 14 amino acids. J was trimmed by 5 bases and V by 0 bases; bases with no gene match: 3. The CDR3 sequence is CASSLVSGGETQYF. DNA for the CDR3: TGCGCCAGCAGCTTGGTTTCGGGAGGGGAGACCCAGTACTTC.

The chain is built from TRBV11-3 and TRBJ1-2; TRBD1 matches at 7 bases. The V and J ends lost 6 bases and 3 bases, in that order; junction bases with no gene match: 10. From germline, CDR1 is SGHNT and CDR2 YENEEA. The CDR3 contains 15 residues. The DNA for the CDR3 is TGTGCCAGCAGTCCCGACAGGGAAGCATACTATGGCTACACCTTC. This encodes CASSPDREAYYGYTF. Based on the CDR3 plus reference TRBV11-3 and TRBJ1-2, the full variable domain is EAGVVQSPRYKIIEKKQPVAFWCNPISGHNTLYWYLQNLGQGPELLIRYENEEAVDDSQLPKDRFSAERLKGVDSTLKIQPAELGDSAVYLCASSPDREAYYGYTFGSGTRLTVV.